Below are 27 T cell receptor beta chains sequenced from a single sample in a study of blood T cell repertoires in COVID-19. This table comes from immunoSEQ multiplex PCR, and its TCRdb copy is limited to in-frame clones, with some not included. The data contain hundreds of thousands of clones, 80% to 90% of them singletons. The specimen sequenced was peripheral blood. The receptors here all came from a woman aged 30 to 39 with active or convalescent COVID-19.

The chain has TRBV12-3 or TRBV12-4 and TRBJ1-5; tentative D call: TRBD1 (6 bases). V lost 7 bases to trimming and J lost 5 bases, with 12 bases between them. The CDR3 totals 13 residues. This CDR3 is CASTVGQYQPQHF. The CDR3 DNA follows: TGTGCCAGCACTGTAGGACAGTATCAGCCCCAGCATTTT.

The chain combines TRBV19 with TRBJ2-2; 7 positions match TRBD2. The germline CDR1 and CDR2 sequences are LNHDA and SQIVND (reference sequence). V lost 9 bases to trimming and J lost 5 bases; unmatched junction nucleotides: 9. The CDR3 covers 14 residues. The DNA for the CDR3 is TGTGCCAGCACGCTACCGGGGGGAACCGGGGAGCTGTTTTTT. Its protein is CASTLPGGTGELFF.

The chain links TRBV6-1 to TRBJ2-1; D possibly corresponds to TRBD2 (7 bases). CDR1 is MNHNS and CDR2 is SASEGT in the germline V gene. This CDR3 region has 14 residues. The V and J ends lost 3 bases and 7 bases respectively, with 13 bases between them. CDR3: CASSDVGGQNEQFF. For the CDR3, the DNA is TGTGCCAGCAGTGACGTGGGGGGGCAGAATGAGCAGTTCTTC.

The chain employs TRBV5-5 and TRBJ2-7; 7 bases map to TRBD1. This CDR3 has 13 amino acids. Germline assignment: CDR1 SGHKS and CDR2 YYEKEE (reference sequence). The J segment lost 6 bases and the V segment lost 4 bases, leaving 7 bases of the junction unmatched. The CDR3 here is CASSTTGEGEQYF. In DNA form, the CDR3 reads TGTGCCAGCAGCACAACAGGGGAAGGCGAGCAGTACTTC.

The CDR3 DNA reads TGTGCCAGCAGACTAGAAGACTACGAGCAGTACTTC. Translating gives CASRLEDYEQYF. The chain carries TRBV6-5 and TRBJ2-7, with D tentatively TRBD2 (5 bases). Germline V gene data show CDR1 as MNHEY and CDR2 as SVGAGI. Trimming removed 6 bases at V and 3 bases at J, with 9 bases between. CDR3 length equals 12 residues.

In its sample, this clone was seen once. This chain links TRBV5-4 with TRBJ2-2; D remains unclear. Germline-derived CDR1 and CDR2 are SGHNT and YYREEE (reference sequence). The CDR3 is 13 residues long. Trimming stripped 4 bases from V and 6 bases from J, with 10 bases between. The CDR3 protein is CASSPGPAGELFF. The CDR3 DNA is TGTGCCAGCAGCCCCGGTCCGGCCGGGGAGCTGTTTTTT.

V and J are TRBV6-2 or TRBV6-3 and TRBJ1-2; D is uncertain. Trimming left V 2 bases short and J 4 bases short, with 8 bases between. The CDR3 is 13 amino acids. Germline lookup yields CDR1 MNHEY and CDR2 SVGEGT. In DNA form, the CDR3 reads TGTGCCAGCAGTTACCTGCCGGTCTATGGCTACACCTTC. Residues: CASSYLPVYGYTF.

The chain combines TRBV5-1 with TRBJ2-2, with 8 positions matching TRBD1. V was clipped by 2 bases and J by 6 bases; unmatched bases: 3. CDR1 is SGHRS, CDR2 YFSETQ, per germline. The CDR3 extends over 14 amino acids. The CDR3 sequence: CASSLPQGAGELFF. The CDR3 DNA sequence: TGCGCCAGCAGCTTACCACAGGGGGCCGGGGAGCTGTTTTTT.

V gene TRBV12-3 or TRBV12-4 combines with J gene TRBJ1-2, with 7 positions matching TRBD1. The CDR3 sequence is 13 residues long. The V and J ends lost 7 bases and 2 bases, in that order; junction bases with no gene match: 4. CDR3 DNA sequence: TGTGCCAGCACTCTCAGGGGGAACTATGGCTACACCTTC. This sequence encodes CASTLRGNYGYTF.

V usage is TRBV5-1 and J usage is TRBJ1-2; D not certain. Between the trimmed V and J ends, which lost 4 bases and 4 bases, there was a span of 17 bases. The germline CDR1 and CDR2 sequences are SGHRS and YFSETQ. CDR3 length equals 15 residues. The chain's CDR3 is CASSKQTDIGYGYTF. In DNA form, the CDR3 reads TGCGCCAGCAGCAAACAAACAGATATCGGCTATGGCTACACCTTC.

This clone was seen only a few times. CDR3 sequence (DNA): TGTGCCAGCAGCGTAGAGTGGCAGGGGACAACTGGAAACACCATATATTTT. It encodes CASSVEWQGTTGNTIYF. The chain is built from TRBV9 and TRBJ1-3, with D perhaps matching TRBD1 (6 bases). The germline V gene encodes CDR1 SGDLS and CDR2 YYNGEE. This CDR3 spans 17 amino acids. V lost 0 bases, J lost 2 bases, and 15 bases lay in between.

The CDR3: CASRLGQGSGETQYF. CDR3 sequence (DNA): TGCGCCAGCAGACTGGGACAGGGTTCCGGGGAGACCCAGTACTTC. The chain recombines TRBV5-1 with TRBJ2-5; 9 positions agree with TRBD1. V lost 5 bases and J lost 5; bases outside the gene matches: 10. The CDR3 has 15 amino acids. Germline assignment: CDR1 SGHRS and CDR2 YFSETQ.

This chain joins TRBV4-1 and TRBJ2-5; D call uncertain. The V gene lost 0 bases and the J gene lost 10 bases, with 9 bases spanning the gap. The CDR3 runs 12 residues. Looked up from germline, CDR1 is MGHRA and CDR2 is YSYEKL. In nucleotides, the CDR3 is TGCGCCAGCAGCCAAGATCAGGCAGTCCAGTACTTC. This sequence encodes CASSQDQAVQYF.

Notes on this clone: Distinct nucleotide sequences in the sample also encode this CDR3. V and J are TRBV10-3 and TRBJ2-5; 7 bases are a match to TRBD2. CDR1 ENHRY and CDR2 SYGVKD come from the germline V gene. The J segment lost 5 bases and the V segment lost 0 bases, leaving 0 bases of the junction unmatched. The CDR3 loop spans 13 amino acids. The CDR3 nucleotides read TGTGCCATCAGTGAGTCGGGGGGGGAGACCCAGTACTTC. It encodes CAISESGGETQYF.

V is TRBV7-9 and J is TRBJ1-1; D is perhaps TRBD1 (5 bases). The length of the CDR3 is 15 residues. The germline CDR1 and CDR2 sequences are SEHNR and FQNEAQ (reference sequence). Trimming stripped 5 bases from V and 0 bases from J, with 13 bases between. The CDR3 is CASSQARDLNTEAFF. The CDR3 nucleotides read TGTGCCAGCAGCCAGGCCAGGGATCTGAACACTGAAGCTTTCTTT.

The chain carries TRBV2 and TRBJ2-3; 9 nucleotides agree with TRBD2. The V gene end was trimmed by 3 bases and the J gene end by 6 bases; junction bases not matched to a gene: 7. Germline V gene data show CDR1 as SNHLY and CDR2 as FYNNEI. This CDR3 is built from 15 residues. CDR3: CASSDPRLAVDTQYF. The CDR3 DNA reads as TGTGCCAGCAGTGATCCCCGACTAGCGGTGGATACGCAGTATTTT. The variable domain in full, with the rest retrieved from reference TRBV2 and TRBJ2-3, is EPEVTQTPSHQVTQMGQEVILRCVPISNHLYFYWYRQILGQKVEFLVSFYNNEISEKSEIFDDQFSVERPDGSNFTLKIRSTKLEDSAMYFCASSDPRLAVDTQYFGPGTRLTVL.

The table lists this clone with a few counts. The CDR3 bases are TGTGCCAGCAGCCAACAGGGGGTGTTAGGTGGCTACACCTTC. This codes for CASSQQGVLGGYTF. The chain links TRBV3-1 (or the pseudogene TRBV3-2) to TRBJ1-2, with 7 bases aligning to TRBD1. Germline V lookup: CDR1 LGHDT, CDR2 YNNKEL (reference sequence). V trimming: 2 bases; J trimming: 7 bases; junction bases outside the gene matches: 7. The CDR3 contains 14 residues.

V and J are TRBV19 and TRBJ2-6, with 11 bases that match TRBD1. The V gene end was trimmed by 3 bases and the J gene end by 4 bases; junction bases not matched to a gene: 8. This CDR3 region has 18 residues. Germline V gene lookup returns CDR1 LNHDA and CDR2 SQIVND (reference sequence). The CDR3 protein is CASSIGRDRGAGANVLTF. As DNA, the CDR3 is TGTGCCAGTAGTATCGGACGGGACAGGGGGGCAGGGGCCAACGTCCTGACTTTC. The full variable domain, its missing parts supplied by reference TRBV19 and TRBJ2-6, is DGGITQSPKYLFRKEGQNVTLSCEQNLNHDAMYWYRQDPGQGLRLIYYSQIVNDFQKGDIAEGYSVSREKKESFPLTVTSAQKNPTAFYLCASSIGRDRGAGANVLTFGAGSRLTVL.

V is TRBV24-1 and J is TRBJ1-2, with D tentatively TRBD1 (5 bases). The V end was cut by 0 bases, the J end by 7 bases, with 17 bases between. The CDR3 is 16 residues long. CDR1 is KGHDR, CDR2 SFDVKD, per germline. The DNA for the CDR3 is TGTGCCACCAGTGATTTGCAAAAGGGGCAGCGAGGTGGCTACACCTTC. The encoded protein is CATSDLQKGQRGGYTF.

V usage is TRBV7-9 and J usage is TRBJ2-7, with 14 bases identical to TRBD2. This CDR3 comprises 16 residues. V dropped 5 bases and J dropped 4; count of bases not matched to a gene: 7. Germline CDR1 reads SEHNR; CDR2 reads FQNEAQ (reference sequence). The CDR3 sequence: CASSPGLAGDAYEQYF. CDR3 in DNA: TGTGCCAGCAGCCCGGGACTAGCGGGAGATGCGTACGAGCAGTACTTC. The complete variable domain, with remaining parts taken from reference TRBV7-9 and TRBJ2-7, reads DTGVSQNPRHKITKRGQNVTFRCDPISEHNRLYWYRQTLGQGPEFLTYFQNEAQLEKSRLLSDRFSAERPKGSFSTLEIQRTEQGDSAMYLCASSPGLAGDAYEQYFGPGTRLTVT.

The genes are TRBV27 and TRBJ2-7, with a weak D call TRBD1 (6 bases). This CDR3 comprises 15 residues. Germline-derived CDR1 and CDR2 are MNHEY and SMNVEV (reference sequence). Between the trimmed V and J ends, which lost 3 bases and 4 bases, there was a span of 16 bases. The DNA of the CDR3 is TGTGCCAGCAGTTTTATCGGGGACAATTCATACGAGCAGTACTTC. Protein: CASSFIGDNSYEQYF.

The chain's CDR3 is CASSSTGLGNSPLHF. The CDR3 DNA is TGCGCCAGCAGCTCCACAGGGCTAGGGAATTCACCCCTCCACTTT. J is TRBJ1-6 and V is TRBV5-1, with D tentatively TRBD1 (6 bases). Germline V gene sequence: CDR1 SGHRS, CDR2 YFSETQ. Trimming removed 3 bases at V and 7 bases at J, with 14 bases between. The CDR3 runs to 15 residues.

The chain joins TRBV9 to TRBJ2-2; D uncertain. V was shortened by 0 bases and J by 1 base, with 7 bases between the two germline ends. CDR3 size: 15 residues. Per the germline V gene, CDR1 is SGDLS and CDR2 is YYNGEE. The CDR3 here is CASSVGGRNTGELFF. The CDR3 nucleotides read TGTGCCAGCAGCGTAGGAGGTCGGAACACCGGGGAGCTGTTTTTT.

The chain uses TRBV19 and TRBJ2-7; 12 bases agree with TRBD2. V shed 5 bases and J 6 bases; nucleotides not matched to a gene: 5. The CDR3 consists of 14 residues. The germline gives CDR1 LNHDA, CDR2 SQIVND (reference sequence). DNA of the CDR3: TGTGCCAGTAGTGCTAGGACTAGCGGGACCGAGCAGTACTTC. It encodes CASSARTSGTEQYF. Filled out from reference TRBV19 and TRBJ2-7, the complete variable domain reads DGGITQSPKYLFRKEGQNVTLSCEQNLNHDAMYWYRQDPGQGLRLIYYSQIVNDFQKGDIAEGYSVSREKKESFPLTVTSAQKNPTAFYLCASSARTSGTEQYFGPGTRLTVT.

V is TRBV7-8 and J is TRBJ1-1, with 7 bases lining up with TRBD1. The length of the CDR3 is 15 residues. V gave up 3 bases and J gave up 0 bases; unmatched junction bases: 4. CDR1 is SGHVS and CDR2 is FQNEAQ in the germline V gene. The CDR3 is CASSLTDRMNTEAFF. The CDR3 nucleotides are TGTGCCAGCAGCTTGACGGACAGGATGAACACTGAAGCTTTCTTT.

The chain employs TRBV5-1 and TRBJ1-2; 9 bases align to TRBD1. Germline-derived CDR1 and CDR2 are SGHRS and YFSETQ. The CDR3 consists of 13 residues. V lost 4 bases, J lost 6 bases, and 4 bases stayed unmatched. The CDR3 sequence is CASSPRTGDGYTF. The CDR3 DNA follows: TGCGCCAGCAGCCCGAGGACAGGGGATGGCTACACCTTC.

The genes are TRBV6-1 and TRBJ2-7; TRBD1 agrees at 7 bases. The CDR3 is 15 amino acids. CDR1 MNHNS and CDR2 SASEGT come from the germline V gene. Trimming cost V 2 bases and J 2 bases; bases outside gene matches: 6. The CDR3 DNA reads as TGTGCCAGCAGTGAACAAGGGGGCCCACCCTACGAGCAGTACTTC. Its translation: CASSEQGGPPYEQYF.